This paragraph covers one T cell receptor beta chain sequence. Its matching antigen is unknown. These data belong to a study of T cell responses to AZD1222 COVID-19 vaccine. Study findings and constraints: Targets within unmutated variant regions were reportedly found for nearly half of spike-specific TCRs.

Clones were read by immunoSEQ multiplex PCR, and TCRdb kept only the in-frame ones, dropping some. The table has about 130,000 clones, about 85% seen once; the top ten hold 3.5% to 4.5%. CDR3 length equals 12 residues. CDR1 SQVTM and CDR2 ANQGSEA come from the germline V gene. Trimming cost V 6 bases and J 1 base, with 9 bases left between them. The sequences come from peripheral blood, collected 28 days after the second AZD1222 dose. The sequence derives from an adult who received the AZD1222 COVID-19 vaccine. The chain recombines TRBV29-1 with TRBJ2-5, with D possibly being TRBD1 (6 bases). The chain's CDR3 is CSVRTVQETQYF. The CDR3 DNA reads TGCAGCGTCCGGACAGTCCAAGAGACCCAGTACTTC.